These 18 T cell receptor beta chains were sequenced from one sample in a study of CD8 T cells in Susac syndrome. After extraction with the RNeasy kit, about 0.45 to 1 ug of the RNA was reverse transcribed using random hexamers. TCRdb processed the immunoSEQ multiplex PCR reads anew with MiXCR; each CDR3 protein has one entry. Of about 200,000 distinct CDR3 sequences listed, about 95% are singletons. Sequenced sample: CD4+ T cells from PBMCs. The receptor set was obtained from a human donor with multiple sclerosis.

Here the CDR3 reads CATSRDKAGGITEAFF. The CDR3 coding sequence is TGTGCCACCAGCAGAGATAAGGCAGGGGGGATCACTGAAGCTTTCTTT. The chain recombines TRBV15 with TRBJ1-1, with TRBD1 matching over 7 bases. The junction had 8 bases not matched to a gene; V was cut back by 0 bases and J by 4 bases. Germline lookup yields CDR1 LNHNV and CDR2 YYDKDF (reference sequence). The CDR3 has 16 residues. Full variable domain (remainder filled in from reference TRBV15 and TRBJ1-1): DAMVIQNPRYQVTQFGKPVTLSCSQTLNHNVMYWYQQKSSQAPKLLFHYYDKDFNNEADTPDNFQSRRPNTSFCFLDIRSPGLGDTAMYLCATSRDKAGGITEAFFGQGTRLTVV.

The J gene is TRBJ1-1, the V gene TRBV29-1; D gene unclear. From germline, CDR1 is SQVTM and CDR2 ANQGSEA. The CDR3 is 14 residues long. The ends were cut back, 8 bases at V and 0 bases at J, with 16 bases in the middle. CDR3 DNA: TGCAGCCTTAATTCCGGGCGCTTGAACACTGAAGCTTTCTTT. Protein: CSLNSGRLNTEAFF.

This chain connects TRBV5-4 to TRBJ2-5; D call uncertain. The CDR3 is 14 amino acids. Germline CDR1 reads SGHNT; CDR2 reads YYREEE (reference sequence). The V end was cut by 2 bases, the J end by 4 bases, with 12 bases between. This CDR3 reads CASSFSGALETQYF. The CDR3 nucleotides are TGTGCCAGCAGCTTTTCTGGAGCCCTAGAGACCCAGTACTTC.

The CDR3 loop reads CASSLGTGRHEQYF. The CDR3 bases are TGTGCCAGCAGTTTAGGGACAGGGAGGCACGAGCAGTACTTC. The chain joins TRBV12-3 or TRBV12-4 to TRBJ2-7; 8 positions agree with TRBD1. This CDR3 contains 14 residues. The V and J ends lost 1 base and 5 bases, in that order; junction bases with no gene match: 4.

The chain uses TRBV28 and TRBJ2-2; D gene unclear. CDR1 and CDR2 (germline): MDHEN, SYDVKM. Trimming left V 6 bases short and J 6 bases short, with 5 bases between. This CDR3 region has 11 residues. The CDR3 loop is CASRTAGELFF. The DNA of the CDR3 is TGTGCCAGCAGAACGGCCGGGGAGCTGTTTTTT.

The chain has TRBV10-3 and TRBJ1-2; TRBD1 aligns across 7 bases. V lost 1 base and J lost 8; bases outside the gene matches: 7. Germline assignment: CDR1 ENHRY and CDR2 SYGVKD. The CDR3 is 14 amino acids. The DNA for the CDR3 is TGTGCCATCAGTGAGTTCGGACAGGCGGAAGGCTACACCTTC. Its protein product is CAISEFGQAEGYTF.

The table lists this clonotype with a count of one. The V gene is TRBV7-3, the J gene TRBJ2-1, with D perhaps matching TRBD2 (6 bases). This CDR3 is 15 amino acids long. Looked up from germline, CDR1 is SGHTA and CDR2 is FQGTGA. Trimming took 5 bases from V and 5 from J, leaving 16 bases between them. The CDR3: CASSPKRTTNNEQFF. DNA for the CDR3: TGTGCCAGCAGCCCAAAACGGACTACCAACAATGAGCAGTTCTTC.

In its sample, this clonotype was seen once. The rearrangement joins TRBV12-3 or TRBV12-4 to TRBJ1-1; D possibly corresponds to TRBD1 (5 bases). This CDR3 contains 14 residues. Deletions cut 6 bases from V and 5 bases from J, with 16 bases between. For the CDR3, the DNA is TGTGCCAGCAGCCCAGGCGGATGGGGGACTGAAGCTTTCTTT. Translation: CASSPGGWGTEAFF.

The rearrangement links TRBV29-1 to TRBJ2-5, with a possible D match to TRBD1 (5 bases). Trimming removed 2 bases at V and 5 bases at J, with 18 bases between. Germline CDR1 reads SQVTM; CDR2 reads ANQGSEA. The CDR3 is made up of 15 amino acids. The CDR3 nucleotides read TGCAGCGTTGAAAGTGCGGCAGGGATAACGGAGACCCAGTACTTC. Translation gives CSVESAAGITETQYF.

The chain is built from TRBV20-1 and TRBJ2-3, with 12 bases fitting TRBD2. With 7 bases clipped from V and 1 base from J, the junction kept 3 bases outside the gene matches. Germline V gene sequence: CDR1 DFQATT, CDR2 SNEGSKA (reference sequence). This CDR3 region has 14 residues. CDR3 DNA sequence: TGCAGTGGACGACTAGCGGGGGGCACAGATACGCAGTATTTT. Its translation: CSGRLAGGTDTQYF.

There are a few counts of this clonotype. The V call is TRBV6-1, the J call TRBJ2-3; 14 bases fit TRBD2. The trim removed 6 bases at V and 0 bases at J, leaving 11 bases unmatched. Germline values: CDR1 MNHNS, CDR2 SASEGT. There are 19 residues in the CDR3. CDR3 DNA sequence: TGTGCCAGCAGGCACGCGACTAGCGGGAGGGCTTCTAGCACAGATACGCAGTATTTT. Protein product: CASRHATSGRASSTDTQYF.

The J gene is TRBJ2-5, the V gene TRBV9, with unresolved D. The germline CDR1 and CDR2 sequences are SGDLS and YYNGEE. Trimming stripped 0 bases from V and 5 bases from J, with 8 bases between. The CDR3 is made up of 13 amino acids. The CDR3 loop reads CASSVALGETQYF. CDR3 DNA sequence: TGTGCCAGCAGCGTAGCTCTGGGGGAGACCCAGTACTTC.

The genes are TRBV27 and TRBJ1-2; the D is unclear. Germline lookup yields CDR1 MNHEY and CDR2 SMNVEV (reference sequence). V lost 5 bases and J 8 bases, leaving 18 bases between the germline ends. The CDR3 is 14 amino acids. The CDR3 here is CASSPRGVGGGYTF. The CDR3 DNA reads TGTGCCAGCAGTCCCCGCGGGGTCGGAGGCGGCTACACCTTC.

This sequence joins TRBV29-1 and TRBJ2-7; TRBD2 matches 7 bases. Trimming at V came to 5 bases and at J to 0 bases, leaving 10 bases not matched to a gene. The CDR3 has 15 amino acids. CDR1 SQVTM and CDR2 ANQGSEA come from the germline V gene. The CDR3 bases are TGCAGCGTTAAAAAGGTTGGCGGGAGCTCCTACGAGCAGTACTTC. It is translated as CSVKKVGGSSYEQYF.

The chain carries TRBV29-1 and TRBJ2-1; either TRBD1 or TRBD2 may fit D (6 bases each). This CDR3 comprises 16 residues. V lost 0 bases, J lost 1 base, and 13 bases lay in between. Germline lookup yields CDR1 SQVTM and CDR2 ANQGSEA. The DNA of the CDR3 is TGCAGCGTTGAAGATTCGGGGGCGGGATCCTACAATGAGCAGTTCTTC. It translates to CSVEDSGAGSYNEQFF.

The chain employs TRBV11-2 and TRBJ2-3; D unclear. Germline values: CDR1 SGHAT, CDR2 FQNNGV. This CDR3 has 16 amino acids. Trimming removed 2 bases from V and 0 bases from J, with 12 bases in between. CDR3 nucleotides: TGTGCCAGCAGCTTATTCGGCAGGAGAAGCACAGATACGCAGTATTTT. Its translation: CASSLFGRRSTDTQYF.

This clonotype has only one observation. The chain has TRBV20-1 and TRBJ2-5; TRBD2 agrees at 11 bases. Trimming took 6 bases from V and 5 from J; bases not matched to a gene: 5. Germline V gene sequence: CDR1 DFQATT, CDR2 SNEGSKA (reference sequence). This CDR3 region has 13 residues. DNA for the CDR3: TGCAGTGCAACTAGCGGGAGTGGGGAGACCCAGTACTTC. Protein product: CSATSGSGETQYF.

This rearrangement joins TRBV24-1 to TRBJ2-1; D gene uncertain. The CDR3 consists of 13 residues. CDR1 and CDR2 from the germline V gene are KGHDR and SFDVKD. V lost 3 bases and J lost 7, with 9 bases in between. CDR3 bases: TGTGCCACCAGTGATCCGGACCGTAATGAGCAGTTCTTC. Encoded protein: CATSDPDRNEQFF.